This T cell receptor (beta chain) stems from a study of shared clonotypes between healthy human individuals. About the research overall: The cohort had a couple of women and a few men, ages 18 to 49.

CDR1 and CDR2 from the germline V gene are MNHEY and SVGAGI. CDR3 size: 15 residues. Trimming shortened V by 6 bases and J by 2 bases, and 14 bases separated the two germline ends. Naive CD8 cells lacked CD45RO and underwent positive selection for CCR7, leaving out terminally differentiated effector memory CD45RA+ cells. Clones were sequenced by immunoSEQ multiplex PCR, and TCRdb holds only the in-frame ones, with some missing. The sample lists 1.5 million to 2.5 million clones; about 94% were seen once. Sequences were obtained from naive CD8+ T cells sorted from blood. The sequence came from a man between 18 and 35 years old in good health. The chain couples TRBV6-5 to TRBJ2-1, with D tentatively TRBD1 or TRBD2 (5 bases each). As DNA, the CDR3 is TGTGCCAGCAGCCTCGGGACGGCGACCTACAATGAGCAGTTCTTC. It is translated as CASSLGTATYNEQFF.